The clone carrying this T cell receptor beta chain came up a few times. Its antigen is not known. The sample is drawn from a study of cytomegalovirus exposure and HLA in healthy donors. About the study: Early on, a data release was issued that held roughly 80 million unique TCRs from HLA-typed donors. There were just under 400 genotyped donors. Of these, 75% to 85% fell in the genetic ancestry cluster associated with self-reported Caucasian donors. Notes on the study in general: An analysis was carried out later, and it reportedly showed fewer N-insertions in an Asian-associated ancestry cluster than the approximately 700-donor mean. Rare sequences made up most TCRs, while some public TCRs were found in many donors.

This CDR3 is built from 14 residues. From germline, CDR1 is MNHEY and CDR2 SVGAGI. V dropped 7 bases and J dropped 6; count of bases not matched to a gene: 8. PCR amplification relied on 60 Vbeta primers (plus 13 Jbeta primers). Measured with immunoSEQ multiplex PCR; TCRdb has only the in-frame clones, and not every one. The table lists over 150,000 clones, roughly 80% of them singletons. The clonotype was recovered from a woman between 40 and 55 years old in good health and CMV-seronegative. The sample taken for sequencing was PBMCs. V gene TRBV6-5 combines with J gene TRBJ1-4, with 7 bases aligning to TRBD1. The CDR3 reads CASTKWQGDEKLFF. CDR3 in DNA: TGTGCCAGCACTAAGTGGCAGGGGGATGAAAAACTGTTTTTT.